One and the same sample provided the 21 T cell receptor beta chains below, sequenced in a study of technical replicates of blood from a few donors. Only in-frame clones appear in the TCRdb table, and some are missing; sequencing was by immunoSEQ multiplex PCR. The sample contains some 78,000 clones, about 92% of which appear only once. Sequenced: T cells isolated from PBMCs. The receptors were gathered from a human donor in good health.

The chain is built from TRBV5-6 and TRBJ1-1; D may be TRBD1 (6 bases). V was cut by 0 bases and J by 5 bases, with 11 bases left in between. CDR3 length: 14 residues. CDR1 and CDR2 (germline): SGHDT, YYEEEE. This chain's CDR3 is CASSLVGALTEAFF. As DNA, the CDR3 is TGTGCCAGCAGCTTGGTGGGGGCGCTGACTGAAGCTTTCTTT.

V usage is TRBV5-4 and J usage is TRBJ2-7, with D possibly TRBD2 on 6 matching bases. Trimming removed 4 bases from V and 2 bases from J, with 13 bases in between. CDR1 and CDR2 from the germline V gene are SGHNT and YYREEE (reference sequence). This CDR3 has 14 residues. This chain's CDR3 is CASSRRAEPYEQYF. Written as DNA, the CDR3 is TGTGCCAGCAGCCGGAGGGCTGAACCCTACGAGCAGTACTTC.

Written as DNA, the CDR3 is TGTGCCAGCAGTACTCGACAGGGGACCATGGGCGAGCAGTACTTC. Translating it yields CASSTRQGTMGEQYF. The J gene is TRBJ2-7, the V gene TRBV27, with TRBD1 matching over 8 bases. Trimming removed 5 bases from V and 6 bases from J; junction bases left unmatched: 12. CDR3 length: 15 residues. Per germline, CDR1 MNHEY and CDR2 SMNVEV (reference sequence).

Here the CDR3 reads CASTFLLAGGPHNEQFF. As DNA, the CDR3 is TGTGCCAGCACCTTCTTATTAGCGGGAGGGCCACACAATGAGCAGTTCTTC. The V call is TRBV27, the J call TRBJ2-1; 11 nucleotides match TRBD2. The V and J ends lost 7 bases and 5 bases, in that order; junction bases with no gene match: 13. This CDR3 contains 17 residues. Germline V gene data show CDR1 as MNHEY and CDR2 as SMNVEV (reference sequence).

The chain links TRBV30 to TRBJ2-7, with D maybe TRBD1 (5 bases). CDR3 length: 11 residues. CDR1 and CDR2 from the germline V gene are GTSNPN and SVGIG (reference sequence). V lost 3 bases to trimming and J lost 2 bases, with 5 bases between them. CDR3 nucleotides: TGTGCCTGGAGGGACACCTACGAGCAGTACTTC. This encodes CAWRDTYEQYF. Together with reference TRBV30 and TRBJ2-7, the CDR3 gives the full variable domain: SQTIHQWPATLVQPVGSPLSLECTVEGTSNPNLYWYRQAAGRGLQLLFYSVGIGQISSEVPQNLSASRPQDRQFILSSKKLLLSDSGFYLCAWRDTYEQYFGPGTRLTVT.

The genes are TRBV29-1 and TRBJ2-7, with 11 bases lining up with TRBD1. The V segment lost 4 bases and the J segment 2 bases; nucleotides outside the gene matches: 1. The germline V gene encodes CDR1 SQVTM and CDR2 ANQGSEA. CDR3 length equals 13 residues. CDR3: CSVAGQGAYEQYF. The CDR3 DNA reads TGCAGCGTTGCGGGACAGGGGGCCTACGAGCAGTACTTC.

The V and J genes are TRBV15 and TRBJ1-2; 10 bases align to TRBD1. The trim removed 5 bases at V and 4 bases at J, leaving 7 bases unmatched. Per the germline V gene, CDR1 is LNHNV and CDR2 is YYDKDF (reference sequence). The CDR3 has 15 amino acids. The CDR3 DNA is TGTGCCACCAGCGTATGGGACAGGGGTTTCTATGGCTACACCTTC. It encodes CATSVWDRGFYGYTF.

The chain uses TRBV4-3 and TRBJ2-1; D is unresolved. V was shortened by 4 bases and J by 7 bases, with 17 bases between the two germline ends. CDR1 is LGHNA and CDR2 is YSLEER in the germline V gene. The CDR3 is made up of 15 amino acids. The CDR3 DNA is TGCGCCAGCAGCCCCTCATTGAGCACCGCTAATGAGCAGTTCTTC. Translating gives CASSPSLSTANEQFF.

The genes are TRBV6-5 and TRBJ1-2, with D unclear. From germline, CDR1 is MNHEY and CDR2 SVGAGI. The CDR3 is made up of 12 amino acids. Trimming pared 4 bases from V and 8 bases from J, leaving 11 bases between. The CDR3 DNA is TGTGCCAGCAGTTCCGAGGGTTACGGCTACACCTTC. Its protein product is CASSSEGYGYTF.

This clone was detected only once. The V and J genes are TRBV19 and TRBJ1-2; 7 bases line up with TRBD1. Germline V lookup: CDR1 LNHDA, CDR2 SQIVND (reference sequence). The junction had 9 bases not matched to a gene; V was cut back by 7 bases and J by 1 base. This CDR3 is 15 amino acids long. The CDR3 coding sequence is TGTGCCAGTATACCTGGGACAGCGCTTAACTATGGCTACACCTTC. It yields the protein CASIPGTALNYGYTF.

This clone was picked up one time. The chain joins TRBV19 to TRBJ1-2, with no clear D. This CDR3 has 12 residues. Germline values: CDR1 LNHDA, CDR2 SQIVND (reference sequence). V dropped 7 bases and J dropped 1 base, with 7 bases sitting between them. CDR3 region: CASKSGNYGYTF. CDR3 nucleotide sequence: TGTGCCAGTAAAAGCGGTAACTATGGCTACACCTTC.

J is TRBJ2-3 and V is TRBV5-6; D may be TRBD2 (6 bases). Trimming took off 4 bases at V and 2 bases at J, with 14 bases between the two ends. There are 15 residues in the CDR3. CDR1 and CDR2 from the germline V gene are SGHDT and YYEEEE. The CDR3 reads CASSRRDWTTDTQYF. Written as DNA, the CDR3 is TGTGCCAGCAGCCGACGGGACTGGACCACAGATACGCAGTATTTT.

V and J are TRBV11-3 and TRBJ1-5; weak D call: TRBD1 (5 bases). V gave up 3 bases and J gave up 5 bases, with 8 bases separating them. The CDR3 is made up of 13 amino acids. Germline V gene sequence: CDR1 SGHNT, CDR2 YENEEA. CDR3 protein: CASSFQGDQPQHF. As DNA, the CDR3 is TGTGCCAGCAGCTTCCAGGGTGATCAGCCCCAGCATTTT.

The rearrangement uses TRBV6-5 and TRBJ2-7; 8 bases are a match to TRBD1. The CDR3 has 14 residues. V dropped 5 bases and J dropped 6; count of bases not matched to a gene: 9. Germline CDR1 MNHEY, CDR2 SVGAGI. CDR3 residues: CASSRDRGKGEQYF. The DNA of the CDR3 is TGTGCCAGCAGTCGCGACAGGGGCAAGGGCGAGCAGTACTTC.

The chain couples TRBV5-1 to TRBJ1-5; the match to TRBD1 covers 10 bases. J gave up 6 bases and V 6 bases, and 6 bases lay outside the gene matches. Germline CDR1 SGHRS, CDR2 YFSETQ. The length of the CDR3 is 14 residues. CDR3 nucleotide sequence: TGCGCCAGCACTGAGGGACAGGGGACTCAGCCCCAGCATTTT. Residues: CASTEGQGTQPQHF.

The V gene is TRBV29-1, the J gene TRBJ1-1; 10 bases line up with TRBD1. CDR3 length: 14 residues. Germline CDR1 SQVTM, CDR2 ANQGSEA. V lost 6 bases, J lost 3 bases, and 7 bases stayed unmatched. CDR3 loop: CSVKTGGRDTEAFF. For the CDR3, the DNA is TGCAGCGTAAAGACAGGGGGCCGGGACACTGAAGCTTTCTTT.

The V call is TRBV9, the J call TRBJ1-1; 8 nucleotides align to TRBD1. Germline V gene sequence: CDR1 SGDLS, CDR2 YYNGEE. The CDR3 is 14 residues long. V trimming: 3 bases; J trimming: 7 bases; junction bases outside the gene matches: 8. The CDR3 coding sequence is TGTGCCAGCAGCGAACAGGGGGTTGTGGGTGAAGCTTTCTTT. As protein: CASSEQGVVGEAFF.

The table lists this clone with a count of one. The chain recombines TRBV2 with TRBJ1-5; D call uncertain. This CDR3 spans 15 amino acids. Germline V gene lookup returns CDR1 SNHLY and CDR2 FYNNEI. V lost 6 bases and J 0 bases, leaving 12 bases between the germline ends. The CDR3 sequence is CASSATVYSNQPQHF. As DNA, the CDR3 is TGTGCCAGCAGCGCCACAGTATATAGCAATCAGCCCCAGCATTTT.

Only a few counts were recorded for this clone. V usage is TRBV2 and J usage is TRBJ2-1, with TRBD2 matching 13 bases. Trimming took 7 bases from V and 0 from J; bases not matched to a gene: 9. Per germline, CDR1 SNHLY and CDR2 FYNNEI. There are 18 residues in the CDR3. The CDR3 loop is CASTPGLAGRSSYNEQFF. The DNA for the CDR3 is TGTGCCAGCACTCCGGGACTAGCGGGACGGAGCTCCTACAATGAGCAGTTCTTC.

This clone was recorded once. The gene calls are TRBV27 and TRBJ2-7; 12 positions agree with TRBD2. The trim removed 8 bases at V and 3 bases at J, leaving 8 bases unmatched. Germline V gives CDR1 MNHEY, CDR2 SMNVEV (reference sequence). The CDR3 covers 15 residues. In nucleotides, the CDR3 is TGTGCCAGCGGTAGGCTAGCGGGAGGGATCTACGAGCAGTACTTC. Translating gives CASGRLAGGIYEQYF.

This sequence joins TRBV18 and TRBJ1-1; TRBD1 is a possible D gene (5 bases). In germline, CDR1 is KGHSH, CDR2 LQKENI. CDR3 length equals 14 residues. V lost 3 bases to trimming and J lost 7 bases, with 15 bases between them. The CDR3 sequence: CASSPGGYKVEAFF. As DNA, the CDR3 is TGTGCCAGCTCACCGGGGGGGTATAAGGTTGAAGCTTTCTTT.